This TCR beta chain was captured in a study of cytomegalovirus exposure and HLA in healthy donors. Findings and limits, study-wide: A later analysis reportedly found that, within productive TCRs, an Asian-associated ancestry cluster had fewer N-insertions than the mean observed across the roughly 630 donors. Associated with HLA alleles at 0.05 false discovery rate in a later analysis were 17,000 or so TCR beta sequences.

V shed 3 bases and J shed 11 bases, with 13 bases lying between them. Germline V gives CDR1 DFQATT, CDR2 SNEGSKA (reference sequence). CDR3 length: 11 amino acids. This cohort consisted of healthy bone marrow donors. In the case of this clone: The antigen remains unidentified.

In the PCR, 60 Vbeta and 13 Jbeta primers were used. Per the authors' pipeline: It was a later analysis that counted about 80 million unique TCR beta chains, of which approximately 9.9 million were shared. Sequenced by immunoSEQ multiplex PCR; TCRdb stores in-frame clones only, minus some. V and J calls and clone size are those listed in that table; D and trimming were worked out from the DNA. The table lists roughly 140,000 clones, around 60% of them singletons. This receptor was obtained from a woman aged 55 to 70 in good health and CMV-seropositive. Specimen: PBMCs. The rearrangement links TRBV20-1 to TRBJ1-1; D is uncertain. The CDR3 protein is CSARDPGRAFF. In DNA, the CDR3 is TGCAGTGCTAGGGACCCTGGGAGGGCTTTCTTT.